These 2 T cell receptor beta chains came from one sample sequenced in a study of cytomegalovirus exposure and HLA in healthy donors. The primer mix had 60 Vbeta and 13 Jbeta primers. Sequencing used immunoSEQ multiplex PCR; TCRdb keeps in-frame clones, though not all of them. The table records around 180,000 clones, more than 85% of them present only once. The sample consisted of PBMCs. All receptors derive from a woman under 30 in good health and CMV-seronegative.

V usage is TRBV5-4 and J usage is TRBJ1-2; 9 positions agree with TRBD1. Germline CDR1 and CDR2: SGHNT and YYREEE (reference sequence). The CDR3 is 16 residues long. J lost 7 bases, V lost 3 bases, and 13 bases had no gene match. CDR3 nucleotides: TGTGCCAGCAGCTCCGGCGGGACAGGGAGGGAGGGTGGCTACACCTTC. Protein: CASSSGGTGREGGYTF.

This chain links TRBV19 with TRBJ2-4, with 10 positions matching TRBD1. The V gene's germline CDR1 is LNHDA and CDR2 SQIVND (reference sequence). J lost 0 bases, V lost 3 bases, and 2 bases had no gene match. The CDR3 spans 16 residues. The CDR3 spells CASSIGQGVAKNIQYF. The DNA of the CDR3 is TGTGCCAGTAGTATCGGACAGGGGGTAGCCAAAAACATTCAGTACTTC.